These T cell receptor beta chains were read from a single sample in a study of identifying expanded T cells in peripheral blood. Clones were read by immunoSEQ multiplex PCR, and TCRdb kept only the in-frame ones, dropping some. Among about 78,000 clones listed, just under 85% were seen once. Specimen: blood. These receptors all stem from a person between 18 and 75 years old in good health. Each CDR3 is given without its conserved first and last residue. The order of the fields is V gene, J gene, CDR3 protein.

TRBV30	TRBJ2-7	AWTRDSSYEQY
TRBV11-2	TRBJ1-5	ASSLDLTSSGNQPQH
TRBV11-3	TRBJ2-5	ASSLGGAQRETQY
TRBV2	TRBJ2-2	ASSELATGELF
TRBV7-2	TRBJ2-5	ASSLERTGAGETQY
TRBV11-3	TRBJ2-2	ASSGTSGVGELF
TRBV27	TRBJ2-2	ASSLMGLFFGELF
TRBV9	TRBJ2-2	ASKLAVNTGELF
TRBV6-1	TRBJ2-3	ASSEMVGRVDTQY
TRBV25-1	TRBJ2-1	ASSGSPGTGTYNEQF
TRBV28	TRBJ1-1	ASSLPDRGGEAF
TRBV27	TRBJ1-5	ASSLGGGSNQPQH
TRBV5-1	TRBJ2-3	ASSPGPAGVTDTQY
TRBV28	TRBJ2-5	ASSSLAGDAETQY
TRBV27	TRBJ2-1	ASSLMREDTGEQF
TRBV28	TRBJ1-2	ASSLIRVGYT
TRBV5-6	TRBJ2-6	ASSTSGPVGANVLT
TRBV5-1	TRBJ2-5	ASSLTSGSFETQY
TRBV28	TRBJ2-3	ASGLAGDTDTQY
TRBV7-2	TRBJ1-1	ASSFSSENTEAF
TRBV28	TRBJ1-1	ASLQNTEAF
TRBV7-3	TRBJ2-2	ASSLGQVSGELF
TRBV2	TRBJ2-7	ASSQSDNEQY
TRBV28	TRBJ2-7	ATYRQGSPHEQY
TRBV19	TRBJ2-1	ASSEPLEGEQF
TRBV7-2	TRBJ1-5	ASSIPGLNQPQH
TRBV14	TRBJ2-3	ASSQGGTTVDTQY
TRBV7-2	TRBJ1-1	ASSLRTASNTEAF
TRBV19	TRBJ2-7	ASSIASGSYEQY
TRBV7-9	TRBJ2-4	ASSKGLAGALGIQY
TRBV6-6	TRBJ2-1	ASSLGQGADNEQF
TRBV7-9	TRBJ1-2	ASSLAQGVRSYGYT
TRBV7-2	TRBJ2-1	ASSLEQVSYNEQF
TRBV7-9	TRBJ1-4	ASSPSPHRGITNEKLF
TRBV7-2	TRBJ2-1	ASGGRFNEQF
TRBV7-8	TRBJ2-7	ASSLAISEQY
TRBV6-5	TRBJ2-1	ASSYGVEQF
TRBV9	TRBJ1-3	ASSALPGHLPLTSGNTIY
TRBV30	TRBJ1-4	AWSVSVSEKLF
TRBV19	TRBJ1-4	ASSYGGPSNEKLF
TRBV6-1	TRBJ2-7	ASSQALSGTSGRASYEQY
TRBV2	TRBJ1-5	ASSADNQPQH
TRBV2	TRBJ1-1	ASTPGQVFSAF
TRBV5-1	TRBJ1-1	ASSWGSTEAF
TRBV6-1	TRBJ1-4	ASSAGVTNEKLF
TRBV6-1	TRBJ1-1	ASIRDRYTEAF
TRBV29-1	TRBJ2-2	SGGQNTGELF
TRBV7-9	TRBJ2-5	ASRHRPGVRRGEETQY